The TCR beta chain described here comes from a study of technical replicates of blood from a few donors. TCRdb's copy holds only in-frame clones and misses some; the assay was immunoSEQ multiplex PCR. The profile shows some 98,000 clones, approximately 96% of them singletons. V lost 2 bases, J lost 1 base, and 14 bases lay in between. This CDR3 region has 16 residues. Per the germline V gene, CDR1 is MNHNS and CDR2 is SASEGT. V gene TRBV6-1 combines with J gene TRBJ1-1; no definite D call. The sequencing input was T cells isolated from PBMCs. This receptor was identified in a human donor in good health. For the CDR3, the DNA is TGTGCCAGCAGTGAATGGTCTCCCGGGAGGAACACTGAAGCTTTCTTT. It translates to CASSEWSPGRNTEAFF.